The 7 T cell receptor beta chains in this list originate from one sample, sequenced in a study of shared clonotypes between healthy human individuals. TCRdb keeps only in-frame clones here, not all; method: immunoSEQ multiplex PCR. In the table there are approximately 330,000 clones, less than 85% of which are singletons. Sequenced input: memory CD4+ T cells sorted from blood. Subset meaning: CD45RA-negative fraction. Every receptor here comes from a man aged 25-40 years in good health.

In nucleotides, the CDR3 is TGTGCTAGTGGACAGGGAAACGACAATGAGCAGTTCTTC. Protein sequence: CASGQGNDNEQFF. The chain joins TRBV12-5 to TRBJ2-1, with D possibly matching TRBD1 (6 bases). Trimming shortened V by 6 bases and J by 5 bases, and 11 bases separated the two germline ends. The CDR3 totals 13 residues. Germline V gene lookup returns CDR1 LGHNT and CDR2 FRNRAP.

The chain recombines TRBV19 with TRBJ1-5; 12 bases agree with TRBD1. This CDR3 spans 18 amino acids. After removal of 4 bases from V and 0 bases from J, the junction contained 7 bases not matched to a gene. Looked up from germline, CDR1 is LNHDA and CDR2 is SQIVND (reference sequence). CDR3 in amino acids: CASSRDRGPPYSNQPQHF. The CDR3, as DNA: TGTGCCAGTAGTAGGGACAGGGGGCCCCCTTATAGCAATCAGCCCCAGCATTTT.

The gene calls are TRBV10-3 and TRBJ2-2; tentative D call: TRBD2 (5 bases). The germline V gene has CDR1 ENHRY and CDR2 SYGVKD. This CDR3 region has 15 residues. The V end lost 11 bases, the J end lost 2 bases, and 18 bases lay between the germline ends. The CDR3 DNA sequence: TGTGCCGTGGGGTCCGGGGTCACCAACACCGGGGAGCTGTTTTTT. Translated, it gives CAVGSGVTNTGELFF.

This clone was detected once. This chain joins TRBV7-9 and TRBJ2-5; D call uncertain. Between the trimmed V and J ends, which lost 5 bases and 2 bases, there was a span of 15 bases. Germline lookup yields CDR1 SEHNR and CDR2 FQNEAQ (reference sequence). This CDR3 spans 15 amino acids. CDR3 protein: CASSPSPDPQETQYF. The CDR3 DNA sequence: TGTGCCAGCAGCCCCAGCCCCGATCCTCAAGAGACCCAGTACTTC.

The V call is TRBV5-6, the J call TRBJ2-7; TRBD2 matches 13 bases. Germline CDR1 SGHDT, CDR2 YYEEEE. V was pared by 4 bases and J by 5 bases, with 9 bases of the junction left unmatched. The CDR3 consists of 16 residues. The CDR3 coding sequence is TGTGCCAGCAGCGACACTGGACTAGCGGGAGCTAACGAGCAGTACTTC. Translation gives CASSDTGLAGANEQYF.

V usage is TRBV29-1 and J usage is TRBJ2-7; 11 positions agree with TRBD2. With V trimmed by 4 bases and J by 2 bases, 7 bases remained unmatched. Germline V CDR1 and CDR2: SQVTM, ANQGSEA. The CDR3 contains 15 residues. For the CDR3, the DNA is TGCAGCGTTGGCGTAGGACTAGCGGGTCCCTACGAGCAGTACTTC. Its protein is CSVGVGLAGPYEQYF.

The table lists this clone with a few counts. V and J are TRBV4-1 and TRBJ2-3; TRBD1 matches 8 bases. From germline, CDR1 is MGHRA and CDR2 YSYEKL. Trimming cost V 5 bases and J 1 base; bases outside gene matches: 8. This CDR3 spans 16 amino acids. The CDR3 is CASSDRTGYGTDTQYF. For the CDR3, the DNA is TGCGCCAGCAGCGACCGGACAGGGTACGGCACAGATACGCAGTATTTT.